These 2 T cell receptor beta chains were all obtained from the same sample, sequenced in a study of blood T cell repertoires in COVID-19. Clones were read by immunoSEQ multiplex PCR, and TCRdb kept only the in-frame ones, dropping some. The sample lists about 67,000 clones; approximately 87% were seen once. Specimen: peripheral blood. The receptors derive from a man aged 45 to 65 with active COVID-19.

V is TRBV6-2 or TRBV6-3 and J is TRBJ2-4; D might be TRBD2 (5 bases). Germline CDR1 is MNHEY and CDR2 is SVGEGT. CDR3 length equals 15 residues. Between the trimmed V and J ends, which lost 0 bases and 5 bases, there was a span of 11 bases. DNA of the CDR3: TGTGCCAGCAGTTACTCGGAGGCAGACCAAAACATTCAGTACTTC. Translated: CASSYSEADQNIQYF.

The chain links TRBV12-3 or TRBV12-4 to TRBJ1-1; no definite D call. The CDR3 totals 11 residues. V was shortened by 6 bases and J by 3 bases, with 5 bases between the two germline ends. The CDR3 nucleotides read TGTGCCAGCAGCCCGGACACTGAAGCTTTCTTT. It is translated as CASSPDTEAFF.